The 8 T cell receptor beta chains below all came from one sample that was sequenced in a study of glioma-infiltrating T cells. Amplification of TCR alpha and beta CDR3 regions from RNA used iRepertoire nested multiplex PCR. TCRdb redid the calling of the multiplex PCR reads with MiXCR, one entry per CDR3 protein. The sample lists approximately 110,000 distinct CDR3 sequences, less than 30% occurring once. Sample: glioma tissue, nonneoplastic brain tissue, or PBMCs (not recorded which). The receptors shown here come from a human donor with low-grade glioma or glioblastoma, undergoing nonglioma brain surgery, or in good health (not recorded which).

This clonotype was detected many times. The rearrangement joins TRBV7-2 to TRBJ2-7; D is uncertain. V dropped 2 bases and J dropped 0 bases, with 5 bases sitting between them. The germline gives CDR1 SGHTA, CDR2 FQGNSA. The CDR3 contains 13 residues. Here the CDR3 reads CASSLSFSYEQYF. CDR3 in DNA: TGTGCCAGCAGCTTAAGTTTCTCCTACGAGCAGTACTTC.

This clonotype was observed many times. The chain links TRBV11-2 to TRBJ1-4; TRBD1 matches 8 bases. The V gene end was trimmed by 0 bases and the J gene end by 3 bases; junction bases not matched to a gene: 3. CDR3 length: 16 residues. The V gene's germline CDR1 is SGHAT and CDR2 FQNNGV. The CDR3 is CASSLDRGQANEKLFF. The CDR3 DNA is TGTGCCAGCAGCTTAGATCGGGGACAGGCTAATGAAAAACTGTTTTTT.

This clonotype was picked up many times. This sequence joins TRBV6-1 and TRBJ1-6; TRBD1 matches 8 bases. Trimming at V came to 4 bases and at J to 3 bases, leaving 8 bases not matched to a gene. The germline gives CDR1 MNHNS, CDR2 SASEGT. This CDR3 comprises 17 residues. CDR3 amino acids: CASSGPRQGNYNSPLHF. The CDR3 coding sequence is TGTGCCAGCAGTGGCCCGAGACAGGGGAACTATAATTCACCCCTCCACTTT.

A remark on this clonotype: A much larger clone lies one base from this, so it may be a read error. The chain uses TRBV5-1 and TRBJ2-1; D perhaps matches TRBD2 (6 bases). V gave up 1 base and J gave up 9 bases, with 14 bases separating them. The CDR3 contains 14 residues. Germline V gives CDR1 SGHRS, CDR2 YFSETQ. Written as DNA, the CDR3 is TGCGCCAGCAGCTTGTGGGGGGTAGTTGGTGAGCAGTTCTTC. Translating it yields CASSLWGVVGEQFF.

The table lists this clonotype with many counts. The CDR3 loop is CASSLGTGRHEQYF. The CDR3 DNA reads TGTGCCAGCAGCCTGGGGACAGGGCGTCACGAGCAGTACTTC. This chain connects TRBV6-1 to TRBJ2-7, with 9 nucleotides matching TRBD1. CDR1 is MNHNS, CDR2 SASEGT, per germline. The V and J ends lost 6 bases and 5 bases, in that order; junction bases with no gene match: 8. The CDR3 is 14 amino acids.

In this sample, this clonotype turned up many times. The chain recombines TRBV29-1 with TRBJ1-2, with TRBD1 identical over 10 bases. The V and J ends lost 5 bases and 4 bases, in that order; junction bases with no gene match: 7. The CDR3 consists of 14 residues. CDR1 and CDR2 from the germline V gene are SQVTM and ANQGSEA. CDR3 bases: TGCAGCGTTTTTCGACAGGGGGCGAGCTATGGCTACACCTTC. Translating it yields CSVFRQGASYGYTF.

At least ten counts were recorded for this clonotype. Here the CDR3 reads CASSQGGTGEEQFF. The CDR3 coding sequence is TGTGCCAGCAGCCAAGGCGGGACAGGGGAGGAGCAGTTCTTC. V gene TRBV4-2 combines with J gene TRBJ2-1; 10 positions match TRBD1. The germline CDR1 and CDR2 sequences are LGHNA and YNFKEQ. This CDR3 is built from 14 residues. With V trimmed by 1 base and J by 10 bases, 4 bases remained unmatched.

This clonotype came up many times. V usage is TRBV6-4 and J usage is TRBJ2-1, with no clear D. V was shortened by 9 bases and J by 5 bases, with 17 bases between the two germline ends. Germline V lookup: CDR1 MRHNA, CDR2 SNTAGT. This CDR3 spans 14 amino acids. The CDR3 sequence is CASTRNPENNEQFF. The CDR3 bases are TGTGCCAGTACCAGAAATCCGGAAAACAATGAGCAGTTCTTC.